This TCR beta chain derives from a study of blood T cell repertoires in COVID-19. The CDR3 covers 14 residues. Trimming left V 2 bases short and J 5 bases short, with 9 bases between. The germline V gene has CDR1 SGHTA and CDR2 FQGTGA. Here immunoSEQ multiplex PCR was the method, and the copy in TCRdb shows in-frame clones only, minus some. The sample shows over 200,000 clones, about 89% of them seen only once. This chain uses TRBV7-3 with TRBJ2-2, with unresolved D. The source material was PBMCs or T cells enriched from blood (not recorded which). This TCR was recovered from a man aged 35 to 55 who had recovered from COVID-19. In nucleotides, the CDR3 is TGTGCCAGCAGCTTAGGCTTATATACCGGGGAGCTGTTTTTT. Its protein product is CASSLGLYTGELFF. Complete variable domain (other parts from reference TRBV7-3 and TRBJ2-2): GAGVSQTPSNKVTEKGKYVELRCDPISGHTALYWYRQSLGQGPEFLIYFQGTGAADDSGLPNDRFFAVRPEGSVSTLKIQRTERGDSAVYLCASSLGLYTGELFFGEGSRLTVL.